This TCR beta chain was identified in a study of cytomegalovirus exposure and HLA in healthy donors. General observations from the study: Across all donors, roughly uniform sequencing depth was an assumption of the presence/absence analyses.

With 60 Vbeta and 13 Jbeta primers, the PCR was carried out. Using immunoSEQ multiplex PCR, the repertoire was profiled, and TCRdb retains in-frame clones only, with some absent. Of 190,000 or so clones in the sample, 75% to 90% were seen once. Regarding this clone: The antigen remains unidentified.

From germline, CDR1 is SQVTM and CDR2 ANQGSEA. The CDR3 is made up of 14 amino acids. Unmatched junction bases numbered 6, after V lost 6 bases and J lost 1 base. The source is a man in his fifties or sixties in good health and CMV-seronegative. Sequenced input: PBMCs. The chain recombines TRBV29-1 with TRBJ1-3; 7 bases are shared with TRBD1. The CDR3 reads CSVRAGGSGNTIYF. DNA for the CDR3: TGCAGCGTGCGGGCAGGGGGTTCTGGAAACACCATATATTTT.